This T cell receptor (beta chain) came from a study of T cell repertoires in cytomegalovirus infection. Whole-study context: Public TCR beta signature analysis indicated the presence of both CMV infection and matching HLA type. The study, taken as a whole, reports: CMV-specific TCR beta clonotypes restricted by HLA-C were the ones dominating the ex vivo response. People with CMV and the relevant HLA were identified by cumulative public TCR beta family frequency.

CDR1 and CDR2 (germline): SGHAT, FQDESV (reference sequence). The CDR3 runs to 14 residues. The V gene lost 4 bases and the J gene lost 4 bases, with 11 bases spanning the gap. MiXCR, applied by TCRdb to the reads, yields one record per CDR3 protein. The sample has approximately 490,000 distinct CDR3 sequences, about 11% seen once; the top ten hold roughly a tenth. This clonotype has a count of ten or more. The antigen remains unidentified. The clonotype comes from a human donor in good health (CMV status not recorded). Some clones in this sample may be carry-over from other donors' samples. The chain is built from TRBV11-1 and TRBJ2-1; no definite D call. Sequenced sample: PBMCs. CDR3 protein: CASSSVGPYNEQFF. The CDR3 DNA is TGTGCCAGCAGCTCCGTCGGACCTTACAATGAGCAGTTCTTC.